The T cell receptor (beta chain) described here comes from a study of CD8 T cells in ankylosing spondylitis (dated by TCRdb to 2016 to 2017). Study-wide context: T cell receptor beta repertoires were profiled in healthy donors and ankylosing spondylitis patients so that disease-linked TCR variants could be found. The whole study cohort included about a hundred healthy donors and 20 to 30 ankylosing spondylitis patients. Peripheral blood was sampled, and synovial fluid was additionally collected from ankylosing spondylitis patients. Summary of the overall study and its limitations: Significant enrichment of the disease-linked clones was reported in matched synovial fluid samples from ankylosing spondylitis patients. A TCR beta motif of several highly homologous amino acid variants appeared characteristic of blood from ankylosing spondylitis patients. A CD8+ phenotype was shown by the disease-linked clones, which were found at relatively low frequencies in peripheral blood. Some motif variants were previously reported in synovial fluid and blood of reactive arthritis patients, suggesting common disease-initiation mechanisms.

CDR1 and CDR2 (DFQATT, SNEGSKA) derive from the germline V gene (reference sequence). The V and J ends are trimmed by 4 bases and 1 base, leaving 18 bases between them. The CDR3 sequence holds 16 residues, the cysteine and phenylalanine included. Just CDR3 DNA is preserved here, 48 bases in frame from base 1. The sequencer listed for this sample is Illumina HiSeq 2500. TCR beta libraries were prepared by quantitative 5'-RACE with molecular barcodes. On the authors' methods: A new computational method, built on a probabilistic model of VDJ rearrangement, was used to identify disease-linked TCR variants. Starting from the raw public reads, TCRdb applied fastp trimming at Q25, assembled clones with MiXCR and retained in-frame beta chains. Every CDR3 protein is listed once, alongside the most common genes and DNA of its rows. TCRdb's processing, not the authors' own work, is the source of the V and J calls. The sample table holds about 240,000 distinct CDR3 sequences, of which around 9.1% were seen once. Approximately 6.2% of the sample comes from the top ten.

This clonotype was observed many times. Its antigen is still unknown. Base-call qualities are not available, and no considerably larger clone is one nucleotide away. This sequence originates from a male donor with ankylosing spondylitis or in good health (not recorded which). The rearrangement combines TRBV20-1 with TRBJ2-3; too little of a D gene remains to name it. The sequencing sample was made of blood, either unsorted or a sorted T cell fraction (not recorded which). The encoded CDR3 is CSAKHLTLRRTDTQYF. DNA sequence: TGCAGTGCTAAACATTTAACTTTGCGCCGCACAGATACGCAGTATTTT.